The entry that follows covers one TCR beta chain sequence. V gave up 3 bases and J gave up 4 bases, with 6 bases separating them. CDR1 is DFQATT, CDR2 SNEGSKA, per germline (reference sequence). This CDR3 spans 11 amino acids. Two negative PCRs, clearance, or symptom resolution characterized the recovered Cohort 3 donors. This sample is drawn from a study of blood T cell repertoires in COVID-19. Using immunoSEQ multiplex PCR, the repertoire was profiled, and TCRdb retains in-frame clones only, with some absent. In the table there are about 210,000 clones, 80% to 90% of which are singletons. The TCR sequence derives from a woman between 18 and 29 years old who had recovered from COVID-19. The V and J genes are TRBV20-1 and TRBJ1-2; D call uncertain. The sequencing sample was made of PBMCs or T cells enriched from blood (not recorded which). This CDR3 is CSASGVYGYTF. CDR3 nucleotide sequence: TGCAGTGCTAGTGGCGTCTATGGCTACACCTTC.